This T cell receptor beta chain was recovered during a study of blood T cell repertoires in COVID-19. Study-wide background: Acute and convalescent COVID-19 samples came from the United States, Italy and Spain. T cells, B-cell-depleted T cells, or PBMCs supplied cDNA or gDNA.

The CDR3 contains 13 residues. Trimming pared 7 bases from V and 1 base from J, leaving 10 bases between. Germline values: CDR1 MNHEY, CDR2 SVGAGI. The authors' processing: For nucleated cells, counts were estimated from reference gene primer amplification. Assay: immunoSEQ multiplex PCR; the TCRdb copy retains only in-frame clones and omits some. D and trimming come from the DNA, and the V and J calls and clone size come from that table. This table holds roughly 68,000 clones, around 78% found once. The specimen was peripheral blood. The chain carries TRBV6-5 and TRBJ1-1; D is unclear. The receptor was isolated from a woman aged 80 or older with acute or convalescent COVID-19. This CDR3 reads CASNGQANTEAFF. CDR3 in DNA: TGTGCCAGCAATGGGCAAGCGAACACTGAAGCTTTCTTT.